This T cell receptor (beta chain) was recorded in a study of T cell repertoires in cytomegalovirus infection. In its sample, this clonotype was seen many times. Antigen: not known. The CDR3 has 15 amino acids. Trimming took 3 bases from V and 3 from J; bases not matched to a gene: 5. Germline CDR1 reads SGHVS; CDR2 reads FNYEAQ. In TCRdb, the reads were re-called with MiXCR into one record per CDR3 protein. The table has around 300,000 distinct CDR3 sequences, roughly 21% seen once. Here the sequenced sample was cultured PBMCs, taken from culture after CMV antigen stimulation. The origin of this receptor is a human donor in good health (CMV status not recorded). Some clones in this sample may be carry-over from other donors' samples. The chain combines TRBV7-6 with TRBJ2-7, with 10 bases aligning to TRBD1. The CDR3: CASSFGTGVNYEQYF. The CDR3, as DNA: TGTGCCAGCAGCTTCGGGACAGGGGTTAACTACGAGCAGTACTTC.